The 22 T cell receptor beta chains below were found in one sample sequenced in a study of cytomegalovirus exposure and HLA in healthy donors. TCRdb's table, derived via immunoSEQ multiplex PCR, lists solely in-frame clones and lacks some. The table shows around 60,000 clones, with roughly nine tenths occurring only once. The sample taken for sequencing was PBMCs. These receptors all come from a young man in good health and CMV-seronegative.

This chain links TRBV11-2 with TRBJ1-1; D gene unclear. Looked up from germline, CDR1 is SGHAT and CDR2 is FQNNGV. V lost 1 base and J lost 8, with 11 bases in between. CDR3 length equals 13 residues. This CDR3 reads CASSLVPELEAFF. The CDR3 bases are TGTGCCAGCAGCTTAGTTCCGGAGCTCGAAGCTTTCTTT. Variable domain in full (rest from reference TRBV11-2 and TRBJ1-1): EAGVAQSPRYKIIEKRQSVAFWCNPISGHATLYWYQQILGQGPKLLIQFQNNGVVDDSQLPKDRFSAERLKGVDSTLKIQPAKLEDSAVYLCASSLVPELEAFFGQGTRLTVV.

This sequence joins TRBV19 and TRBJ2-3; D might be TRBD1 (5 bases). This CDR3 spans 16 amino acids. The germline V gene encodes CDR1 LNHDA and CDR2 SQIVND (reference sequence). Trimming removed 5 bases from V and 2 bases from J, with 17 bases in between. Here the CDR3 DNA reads TGTGCCAGTAGTGTGACAGCCACTTCGCCCACAGATACGCAGTATTTT. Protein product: CASSVTATSPTDTQYF.

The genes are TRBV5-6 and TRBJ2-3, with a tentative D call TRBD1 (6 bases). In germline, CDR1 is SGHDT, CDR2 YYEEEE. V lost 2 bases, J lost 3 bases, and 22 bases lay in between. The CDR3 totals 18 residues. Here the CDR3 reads CASSFRGSGSPRTDTQYF. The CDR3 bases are TGTGCCAGCAGCTTCAGGGGTAGTGGTAGCCCTAGGACAGATACGCAGTATTTT.

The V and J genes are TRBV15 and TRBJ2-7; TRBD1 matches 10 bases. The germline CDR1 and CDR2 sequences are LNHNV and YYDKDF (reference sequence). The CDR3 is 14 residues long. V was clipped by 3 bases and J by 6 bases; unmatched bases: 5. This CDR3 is CATSRGTGEGEQYF. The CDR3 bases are TGTGCCACCAGCAGGGGGACAGGGGAAGGCGAGCAGTACTTC.

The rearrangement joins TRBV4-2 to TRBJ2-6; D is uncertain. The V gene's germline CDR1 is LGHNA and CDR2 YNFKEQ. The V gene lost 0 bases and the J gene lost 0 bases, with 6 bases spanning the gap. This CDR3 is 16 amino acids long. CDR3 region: CASSQDPVSGANVLTF. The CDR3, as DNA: TGTGCCAGCAGCCAAGATCCAGTCTCTGGGGCCAACGTCCTGACTTTC.

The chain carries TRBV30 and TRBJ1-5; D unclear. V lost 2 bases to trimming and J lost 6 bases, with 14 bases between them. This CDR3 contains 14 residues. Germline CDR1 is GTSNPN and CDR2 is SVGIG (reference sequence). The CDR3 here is CAWSIGGSGQPQHF. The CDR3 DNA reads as TGTGCCTGGAGTATAGGAGGATCGGGTCAGCCCCAGCATTTT.

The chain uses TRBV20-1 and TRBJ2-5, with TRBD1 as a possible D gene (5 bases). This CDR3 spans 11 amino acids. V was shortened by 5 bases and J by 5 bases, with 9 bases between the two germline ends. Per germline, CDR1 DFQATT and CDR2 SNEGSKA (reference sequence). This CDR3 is CSAVSGETQYF. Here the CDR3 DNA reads TGCAGTGCTGTGTCAGGGGAGACCCAGTACTTC.

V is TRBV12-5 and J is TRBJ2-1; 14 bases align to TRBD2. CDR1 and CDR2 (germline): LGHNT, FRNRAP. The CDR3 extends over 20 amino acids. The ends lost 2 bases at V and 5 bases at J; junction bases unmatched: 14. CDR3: CASGLRNKGLAGVGDNEQFF. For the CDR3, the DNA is TGTGCTAGTGGTTTGCGAAATAAGGGACTAGCGGGAGTGGGCGACAATGAGCAGTTCTTC.

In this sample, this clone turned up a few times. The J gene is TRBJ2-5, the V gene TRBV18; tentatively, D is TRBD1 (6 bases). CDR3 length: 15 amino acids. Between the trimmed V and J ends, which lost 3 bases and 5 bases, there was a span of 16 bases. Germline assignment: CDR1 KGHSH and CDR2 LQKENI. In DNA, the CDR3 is TGTGCCAGCTCACCGCCCGGCAGGGGCGGGGAGACCCAGTACTTC. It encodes CASSPPGRGGETQYF. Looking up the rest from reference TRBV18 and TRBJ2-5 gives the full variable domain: NAGVMQNPRHLVRRRGQEARLRCSPMKGHSHVYWYRQLPEEGLKFMVYLQKENIIDESGMPKERFSAEFPKEGPSILRIQQVVRGDSAAYFCASSPPGRGGETQYFGPGTRLLVL.

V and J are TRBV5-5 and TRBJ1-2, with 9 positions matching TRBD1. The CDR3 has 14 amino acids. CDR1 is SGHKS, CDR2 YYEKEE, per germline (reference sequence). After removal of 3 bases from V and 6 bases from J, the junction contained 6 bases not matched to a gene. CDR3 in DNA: TGTGCCAGCAGCTCCACAGGGGGCGAACATGGCTACACCTTC. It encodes CASSSTGGEHGYTF.

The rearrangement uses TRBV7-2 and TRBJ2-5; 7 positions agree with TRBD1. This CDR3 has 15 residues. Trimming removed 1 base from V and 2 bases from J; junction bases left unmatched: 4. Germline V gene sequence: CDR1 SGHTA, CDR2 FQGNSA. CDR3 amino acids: CASSLEGRGQETQYF. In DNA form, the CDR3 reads TGTGCCAGCAGCTTAGAAGGCAGGGGGCAAGAGACCCAGTACTTC.

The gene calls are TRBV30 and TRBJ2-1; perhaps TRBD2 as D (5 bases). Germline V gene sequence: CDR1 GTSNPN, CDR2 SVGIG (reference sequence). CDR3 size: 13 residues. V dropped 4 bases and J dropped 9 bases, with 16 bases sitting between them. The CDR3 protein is CAWISSRGFEQFF. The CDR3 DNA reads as TGTGCCTGGATTAGCAGCCGGGGTTTTGAGCAGTTCTTC.

In nucleotides, the CDR3 is TGCAGTGCTCCAACAGGGGGCGAGCAGTACTTC. It specifies CSAPTGGEQYF. The chain uses TRBV20-1 and TRBJ2-7; 8 bases align to TRBD1. The trim removed 5 bases at V and 6 bases at J, leaving 3 bases unmatched. CDR3 length: 11 amino acids. Looked up from germline, CDR1 is DFQATT and CDR2 is SNEGSKA (reference sequence).

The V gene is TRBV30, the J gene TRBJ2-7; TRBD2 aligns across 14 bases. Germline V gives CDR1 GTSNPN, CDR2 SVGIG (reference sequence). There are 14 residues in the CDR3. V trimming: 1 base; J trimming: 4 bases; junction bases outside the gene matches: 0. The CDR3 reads CAWSGLAGGYEQYF. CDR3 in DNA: TGTGCCTGGAGTGGACTAGCGGGAGGGTACGAGCAGTACTTC.

CDR3 DNA sequence: TGTGCCAGCAGTGGGGCCGAAGCTTTCTTT. Translating it yields CASSGAEAFF. The rearrangement uses TRBV28 and TRBJ1-1, with a weak D call TRBD1 (5 bases). The CDR3 loop spans 10 amino acids. The V gene lost 5 bases and the J gene lost 8 bases, with 6 bases spanning the gap. Germline V CDR1 and CDR2: MDHEN, SYDVKM.

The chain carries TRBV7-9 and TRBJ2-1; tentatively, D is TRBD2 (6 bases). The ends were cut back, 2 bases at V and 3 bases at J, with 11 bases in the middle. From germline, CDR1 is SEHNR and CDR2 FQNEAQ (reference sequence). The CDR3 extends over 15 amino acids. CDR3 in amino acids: CASSLFSGGYNEQFF. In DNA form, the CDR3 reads TGTGCCAGCAGCTTATTTAGCGGAGGCTACAATGAGCAGTTCTTC.

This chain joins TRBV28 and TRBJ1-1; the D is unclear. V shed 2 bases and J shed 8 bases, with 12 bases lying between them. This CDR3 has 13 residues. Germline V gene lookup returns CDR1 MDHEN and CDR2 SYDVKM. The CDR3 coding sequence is TGTGCCAGCAGTTTAACGCGGCAGAAAGAAGCTTTCTTT. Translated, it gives CASSLTRQKEAFF.

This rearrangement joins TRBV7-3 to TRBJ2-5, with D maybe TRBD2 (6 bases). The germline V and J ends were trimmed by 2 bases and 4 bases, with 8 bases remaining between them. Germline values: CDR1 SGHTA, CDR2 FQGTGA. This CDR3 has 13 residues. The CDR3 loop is CASSLGRRETQYF. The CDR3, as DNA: TGTGCCAGCAGCTTAGGGAGGCGAGAGACCCAGTACTTC.

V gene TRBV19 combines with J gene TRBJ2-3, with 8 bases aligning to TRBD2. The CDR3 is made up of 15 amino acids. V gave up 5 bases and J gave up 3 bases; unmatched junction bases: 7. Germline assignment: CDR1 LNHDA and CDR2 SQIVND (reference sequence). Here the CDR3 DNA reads TGTGCCAGTAGTCCCGGGACTAGTGGGACAGATACGCAGTATTTT. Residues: CASSPGTSGTDTQYF.

CDR3 sequence: CASSFGKRLYEQFF. The DNA for the CDR3 is TGTGCCAGCAGCTTCGGGAAAAGGTTGTATGAGCAGTTCTTC. The chain uses TRBV7-9 and TRBJ2-1; D is perhaps TRBD2 (5 bases). Trimming took 3 bases from V and 8 from J, leaving 14 bases between them. This CDR3 has 14 residues. Germline V gives CDR1 SEHNR, CDR2 FQNEAQ (reference sequence).

This CDR3 reads CASSPPGQVFGDYGYTF. CDR3 in DNA: TGTGCCAGCAGCCCACCGGGACAGGTGTTCGGTGACTATGGCTACACCTTC. The chain employs TRBV5-4 and TRBJ1-2; 8 nucleotides line up with TRBD1. Trimming took 4 bases from V and 3 from J; bases not matched to a gene: 14. The CDR3 totals 17 residues. CDR1 and CDR2 from the germline V gene are SGHNT and YYREEE (reference sequence).

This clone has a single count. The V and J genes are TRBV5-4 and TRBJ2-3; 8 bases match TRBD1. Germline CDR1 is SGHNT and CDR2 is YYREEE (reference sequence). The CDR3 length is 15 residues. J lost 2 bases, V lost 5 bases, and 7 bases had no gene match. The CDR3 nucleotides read TGTGCCAGCAGACGTCCGGGACAGGTCACAGATACGCAGTATTTT. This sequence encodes CASRRPGQVTDTQYF.